Described below is a single T cell receptor beta chain sequence and its context. This sample is drawn from a study of blood T cell repertoires in COVID-19. As for the study in general: Samples of COVID-19 (acute and convalescent) were obtained from the United States, Italy and Spain. PBMCs, B-cell-depleted T cells, or T cells provided the cDNA or gDNA that made up the material.

Per the original data handling: Reference gene primer amplification in the assay estimated nucleated cell counts. Here immunoSEQ multiplex PCR was the method, and the copy in TCRdb shows in-frame clones only, minus some. V and J calls and clone size are given by that table; D and trimming were obtained from the DNA. Of around 80,000 clones detected, 65% to 80% appear once; the ten largest clones hold less than 20%. CDR1 and CDR2 from the germline V gene are LGHDT and YNNKEL (reference sequence). V dropped 8 bases and J dropped 5; count of bases not matched to a gene: 10. The CDR3 runs to 14 residues.

Material: peripheral blood. The V call is TRBV3-1 (or the pseudogene TRBV3-2), the J call TRBJ2-5, with 8 bases matching TRBD2. The sequence came from a woman aged 80 or over with active or convalescent COVID-19. The CDR3, as DNA: TGTGCCAGCGCCGCCAGCGGGGGCGGGGAGACCCAGTACTTC. Encoded protein: CASAASGGGETQYF.